This TCR beta chain originates from a study of blood T cell repertoires in COVID-19. Background on the study: The cDNA or gDNA used as material had been derived from T cells, B-cell-depleted T cells, or PBMCs.

Living in 24 US areas, the participants were between roughly 18 and 89 years of age. Cohort placement rested on clinical history that participants reported themselves. Under the authors' procedure: It was from reference gene primer amplification that nucleated cell counts were estimated. Repertoires were generated with immunoSEQ multiplex PCR, while TCRdb's copy carries only in-frame clones and drops some. V and J calls and clone size come straight from that table; D and trimming were deduced from the DNA. The repertoire holds more than 250,000 clones, with around 88% as singletons. The V gene's germline CDR1 is WNHNN and CDR2 SYGVQD (reference sequence). The CDR3 covers 12 residues. The V gene end was trimmed by 5 bases and the J gene end by 16 bases; junction bases not matched to a gene: 9.

This sequence originates from a woman in her thirties or forties with acute COVID-19. Sample: PBMCs or T cells enriched from blood (not recorded which). This chain uses TRBV10-1 with TRBJ1-4, with TRBD1 identical over 8 bases. The DNA for the CDR3 is TGCGCCAGCAGTTCTCAGGGGGCAGGACGGTTTTTT. The encoded protein is CASSSQGAGRFF.